Shown below are 24 T cell receptor beta chains from a single sample sequenced in a study of identical twins. TCRdb called the 5' RACE reads again in MiXCR, with one record for every CDR3 protein. Of roughly 770,000 distinct CDR3 sequences listed, over 15% are singletons. The data also belong to a second study, concerning T cells expressing NK-cell markers.

Sequenced material: PBMCs. The receptors come from a woman under 30 in good health.

The chain is built from TRBV21-1 and TRBJ2-7; the table calls TRBD2, which could not be checked here. TRBV21-1 is a known pseudogene. The CDR3 spans 17 residues. Here the CDR3 reads CASSKVSGPGGSYEQYF. CDR3 bases: TGTGCCAGCAGCAAAGTGTCAGGCCCCGGAGGGTCCTACGAGCAGTACTTC.

V gene TRBV5-1 combines with J gene TRBJ2-5, with a weak D call TRBD2 (5 bases). CDR1 and CDR2 from the germline V gene are SGHRS and YFSETQ. The CDR3 is 17 residues long. Trimming cost V 6 bases and J 4 bases, with 25 bases left between them. This CDR3 reads CASTYTASGLITETQYF. For the CDR3, the DNA is TGCGCCAGCACCTACACGGCGTCCGGACTGATCACAGAGACCCAGTACTTC.

This chain links TRBV2 with TRBJ1-5; D remains ambiguous. Germline CDR1 reads SNHLY; CDR2 reads FYNNEI. V shed 4 bases and J shed 2 bases, with 6 bases lying between them. The CDR3 spans 13 residues. The CDR3 spells CASSVPRNQPQHF. The CDR3 DNA is TGTGCCAGCAGTGTCCCCCGCAATCAGCCCCAGCATTTT. Full variable domain (rest looked up from reference TRBV2 and TRBJ1-5): EPEVTQTPSHQVTQMGQEVILRCVPISNHLYFYWYRQILGQKVEFLVSFYNNEISEKSEIFDDQFSVERPDGSNFTLKIRSTKLEDSAMYFCASSVPRNQPQHFGDGTRLSIL.

This clonotype was seen more than once but under ten times. J is TRBJ2-2 and V is TRBV6-2 or TRBV6-3; D not resolved. The CDR3 contains 16 residues. Germline CDR1 and CDR2: MNHEY and SVGEGT. V lost 2 bases and J 1 base, leaving 11 bases between the germline ends. The CDR3 bases are TGTGCCAGCAGTTACGGCAGCTCCTTGAACACCGGGGAGCTGTTTTTT. Its translation: CASSYGSSLNTGELFF.

This clonotype has just a few counts. This sequence joins TRBV5-6 and TRBJ2-1, with TRBD2 matching 7 bases. Germline-derived CDR1 and CDR2 are SGHDT and YYEEEE. After removal of 2 bases from V and 9 bases from J, the junction contained 8 bases not matched to a gene. The CDR3 sequence is 14 residues long. In nucleotides, the CDR3 is TGTGCCAGCAGCTTTCCCGGCGGGAGTGGTGAGCAGTTCTTC. Encoded protein: CASSFPGGSGEQFF.

This chain uses TRBV9 with TRBJ2-5; the D call may be TRBD1 or TRBD2 (5 bases each). This CDR3 contains 14 residues. V lost 8 bases and J lost 1, with 15 bases in between. CDR1 SGDLS and CDR2 YYNGEE come from the germline V gene. CDR3 loop: CASKRGDAQETQYF. DNA for the CDR3: TGTGCCAGTAAGAGAGGGGACGCCCAAGAGACCCAGTACTTC.

The chain joins TRBV6-2 or TRBV6-3 to TRBJ2-1, with 11 positions matching TRBD2. The CDR3 runs to 14 residues. J gave up 8 bases and V 6 bases, and 6 bases lay outside the gene matches. Germline V gives CDR1 MNHEY, CDR2 SVGEGT. The chain's CDR3 is CASRKTSGVYEQFF. In nucleotides, the CDR3 is TGTGCCAGCAGGAAGACTAGCGGGGTCTATGAGCAGTTCTTC.

V and J are TRBV29-1 and TRBJ1-1; 7 nucleotides match TRBD1. The CDR3 runs to 12 residues. V dropped 8 bases and J dropped 6; count of bases not matched to a gene: 9. Germline assignment: CDR1 SQVTM and CDR2 ANQGSEA. The CDR3, as DNA: TGCAGCACAAGACAGGGTTTCGCTGAAGCTTTCTTT. This sequence encodes CSTRQGFAEAFF. The whole variable domain, remainder taken from reference TRBV29-1 and TRBJ1-1, is SAVISQKPSRDICQRGTSLTIQCQVDSQVTMMFWYRQQPGQSLTLIATANQGSEATYESGFVIDKFPISRPNLTFSTLTVSNMSPEDSSIYLCSTRQGFAEAFFGQGTRLTVV.

The genes are TRBV18 and TRBJ1-1; D unclear. Germline V gene sequence: CDR1 KGHSH, CDR2 LQKENI. The CDR3 sequence is 16 residues long. Trimming cost V 0 bases and J 4 bases, with 15 bases left between them. The CDR3, as DNA: TGTGCCAGCTCACCACCCAGATCTGCAAAGGGCACTGAAGCTTTCTTT. This encodes CASSPPRSAKGTEAFF.

Here the CDR3 reads CASSYRPGQGTTDTQYF. The CDR3 DNA reads TGTGCCAGCAGTTACAGACCGGGACAGGGAACCACAGATACGCAGTATTTT. The chain employs TRBV6-5 and TRBJ2-3, with 9 bases identical to TRBD1. CDR1 is MNHEY and CDR2 is SVGAGI in the germline V gene. V dropped 2 bases and J dropped 2; count of bases not matched to a gene: 8. The CDR3 has 17 amino acids.

This clonotype came up a few times. V is TRBV10-3 and J is TRBJ1-2, with 9 bases lining up with TRBD1. CDR1 and CDR2 (germline): ENHRY, SYGVKD. Losses at the gene ends were 8 bases for V and 6 bases for J; bases not matched to a gene: 13. This CDR3 comprises 15 residues. The CDR3 here is CAIAGTGKVANGYTF. Written as DNA, the CDR3 is TGTGCCATCGCCGGGACAGGGAAAGTGGCGAATGGCTACACCTTC.

This clonotype was detected a few times. The V call is TRBV5-1, the J call TRBJ2-1; 9 bases are shared with TRBD2. The germline V gene encodes CDR1 SGHRS and CDR2 YFSETQ. The V gene end was trimmed by 0 bases and the J gene end by 8 bases; junction bases not matched to a gene: 12. The CDR3 sequence is 17 residues long. CDR3 DNA: TGCGCCAGCAGCTTGGCCGTTGGGCCTAGCGGGACATATGAGCAGTTCTTC. As protein: CASSLAVGPSGTYEQFF.

This clonotype showed up many times. The V call is TRBV5-1, the J call TRBJ1-5; D gene ambiguous. The CDR3 contains 15 residues. Germline-derived CDR1 and CDR2 are SGHRS and YFSETQ. V was shortened by 4 bases and J by 0 bases, with 11 bases between the two germline ends. CDR3 nucleotide sequence: TGCGCCAGCAGCCCAAGCGACTATAGCAATCAGCCCCAGCATTTT. Protein: CASSPSDYSNQPQHF.

This clonotype was observed a handful of times. This chain uses TRBV5-1 with TRBJ2-3; TRBD2 aligns across 7 bases. The CDR3 contains 16 residues. With V trimmed by 4 bases and J by 5 bases, 13 bases remained unmatched. CDR1 and CDR2 (germline): SGHRS, YFSETQ. In DNA, the CDR3 is TGCGCCAGCAGCGCCCTCGGGGGAGGGCCTGGAGATACGCAGTATTTT. Protein sequence: CASSALGGGPGDTQYF.

This chain uses TRBV3-1 with TRBJ2-1; TRBD1 might be the D (5 bases). Germline V CDR1 and CDR2: LGHDT, YNNKEL (reference sequence). V was trimmed by 1 base and J by 8 bases, leaving 24 bases between them. The CDR3 has 18 amino acids. The CDR3 bases are TGTGCCAGCAGCCAAGCGTTAGGGGTAACCCAACGACGGGATGAGCAGTTCTTC. Translating gives CASSQALGVTQRRDEQFF.

Many counts were recorded for this clonotype. The V and J genes are TRBV12-3 or TRBV12-4 and TRBJ2-3; D is ambiguous. The CDR3 runs 12 residues. Trimming cost V 3 bases and J 5 bases, with 6 bases left between them. The CDR3 region has the DNA TGTGCCAGCAGTTTTAAGGGAGATACGCAGTATTTT. It yields the protein CASSFKGDTQYF.

This chain joins TRBV7-3 and TRBJ2-1; D possibly corresponds to TRBD1 (7 bases). V dropped 4 bases and J dropped 4 bases, with 17 bases sitting between them. Germline V CDR1 and CDR2: SGHTA, FQGTGA. This CDR3 contains 16 residues. CDR3 protein: CASSWRGPGRYNEQFF. CDR3 coding DNA: TGTGCCAGCAGCTGGAGGGGGCCCGGGCGATACAATGAGCAGTTCTTC.

This clonotype has only one observation. This chain joins TRBV4-3 and TRBJ2-7; D perhaps matches TRBD2 (6 bases). Germline V CDR1 and CDR2: LGHNA, YSLEER. Trimming stripped 1 base from V and 1 base from J, with 14 bases between. The CDR3 has 16 amino acids. DNA for the CDR3: TGCGCCAGCAGCCAAGTTCGACTACGGGGGTCCTACGAGCAGTACTTC. Its protein is CASSQVRLRGSYEQYF.

This clonotype was picked up many times. V gene TRBV5-6 combines with J gene TRBJ2-2; tentatively, D is TRBD2 (6 bases). V was pared by 3 bases and J by 5 bases, with 14 bases between. The CDR3 loop spans 15 amino acids. Germline CDR1 is SGHDT and CDR2 is YYEEEE. CDR3: CASSSGSSATGELFF. The CDR3 nucleotides read TGTGCCAGCAGCTCTGGGTCTAGCGCGACCGGGGAGCTGTTTTTT.

This clonotype was detected a few times. This chain links TRBV6-2 or TRBV6-3 with TRBJ1-5; D is uncertain. The CDR3 runs to 13 residues. CDR1 MNHEY and CDR2 SVGEGT come from the germline V gene. V lost 7 bases and J 4 bases, leaving 11 bases between the germline ends. CDR3 loop: CASKGSENQPQHF. CDR3 bases: TGTGCCAGCAAAGGGTCTGAGAATCAGCCCCAGCATTTT.

A few counts support this clonotype. This rearrangement joins TRBV9 to TRBJ2-2; TRBD2 is a possible D gene (5 bases). The CDR3 length is 15 residues. V shed 0 bases and J shed 0 bases, with 6 bases lying between them. Germline-derived CDR1 and CDR2 are SGDLS and YYNGEE. CDR3 sequence (DNA): TGTGCCAGCAGCGTAGTCGGGGCGAACACCGGGGAGCTGTTTTTT. Translated, it gives CASSVVGANTGELFF. The full variable domain, in which reference TRBV9 and TRBJ2-2 provide the parts outside the CDR3, is DSGVTQTPKHLITATGQRVTLRCSPRSGDLSVYWYQQSLDQGLQFLIQYYNGEERAKGNILERFSAQQFPDLHSELNLSSLELGDSALYFCASSVVGANTGELFFGEGSRLTVL.

The V gene is TRBV7-3, the J gene TRBJ2-1, with TRBD1 matching 10 bases. V lost 4 bases to trimming and J lost 4 bases; unmatched junction nucleotides: 4. The CDR3 runs to 15 residues. Germline-derived CDR1 and CDR2 are SGHTA and FQGTGA. The CDR3 loop is CASSYDRGPYNEQFF. For the CDR3, the DNA is TGTGCCAGCAGCTATGACAGGGGGCCTTACAATGAGCAGTTCTTC.

V gene TRBV5-1 combines with J gene TRBJ2-1; no clear D gene. V gave up 4 bases and J gave up 2 bases, with 13 bases separating them. Germline CDR1 and CDR2: SGHRS and YFSETQ. The CDR3 extends over 15 amino acids. CDR3 region: CASSPIPEAYNEQFF. The CDR3, as DNA: TGCGCCAGCAGCCCTATCCCCGAGGCCTACAATGAGCAGTTCTTC.

V and J are TRBV5-1 and TRBJ2-3; TRBD1 or TRBD2 may be the D gene (5 bases each). V was clipped by 7 bases and J by 4 bases, with 19 bases between them. Germline V gene lookup returns CDR1 SGHRS and CDR2 YFSETQ. The length of the CDR3 is 15 residues. The CDR3 loop is CASRDPRFSADTQYF. CDR3 sequence (DNA): TGCGCCAGCCGGGACCCGCGATTTAGTGCAGATACGCAGTATTTT.